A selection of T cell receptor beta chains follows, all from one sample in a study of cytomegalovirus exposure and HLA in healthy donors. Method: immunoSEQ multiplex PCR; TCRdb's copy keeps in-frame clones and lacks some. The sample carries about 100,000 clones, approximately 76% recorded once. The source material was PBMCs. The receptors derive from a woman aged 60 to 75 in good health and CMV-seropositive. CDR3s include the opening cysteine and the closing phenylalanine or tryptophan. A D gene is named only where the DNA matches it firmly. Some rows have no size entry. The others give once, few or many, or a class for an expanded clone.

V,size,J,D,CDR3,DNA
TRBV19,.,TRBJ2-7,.,CASGPGGLDEQYF,TGTGCCAGTGGCCCTGGCGGGCTGGACGAGCAGTACTTC
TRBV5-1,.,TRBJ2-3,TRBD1,CASSSDRGPQYF,TGCGCCAGCAGCTCGGACAGGGGGCCGCAGTATTTT
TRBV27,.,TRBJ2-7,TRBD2,CASRELAGSSYEQYF,TGTGCCAGCAGGGAACTAGCGGGAAGCTCCTACGAGCAGTACTTC
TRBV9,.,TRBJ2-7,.,CASSRAGPISYEQYF,TGTGCCAGCAGTCGGGCGGGGCCGATCTCCTACGAGCAGTACTTC
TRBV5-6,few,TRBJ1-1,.,CASSLLPGGGGAFF,TGTGCCAGCAGCTTGCTCCCCGGGGGCGGGGGAGCTTTCTTT
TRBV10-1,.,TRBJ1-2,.,CASSSWRDYGYTF,TGCGCCAGCAGTTCATGGAGGGACTATGGCTACACCTTC
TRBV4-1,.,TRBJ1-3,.,CASSQVLGSSGNTIYF,TGCGCCAGCAGCCAAGTGCTAGGGAGCTCTGGAAACACCATATATTTT
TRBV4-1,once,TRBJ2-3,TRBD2,CASSQPVTSGRRDTQYF,TGCGCCAGCAGCCAACCCGTAACTAGCGGGAGGCGAGATACGCAGTATTTT
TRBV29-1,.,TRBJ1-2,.,CSVGQSTGYTF,TGCAGCGTTGGACAGTCGACCGGCTACACCTTC
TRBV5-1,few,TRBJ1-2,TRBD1,CASRPTGGHGYTF,TGCGCCAGCAGACCAACAGGGGGCCATGGCTACACCTTC
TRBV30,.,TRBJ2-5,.,CAWSAQETQYF,TGTGCCTGGAGTGCACAAGAGACCCAGTACTTC
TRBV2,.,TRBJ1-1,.,CASSEEVNRANTEAFF,TGTGCCAGCAGTGAAGAGGTAAACAGGGCGAACACTGAAGCTTTCTTT
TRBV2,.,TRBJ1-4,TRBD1,CASGPRQGGEKLFF,TGTGCCAGCGGCCCTCGACAGGGGGGTGAAAAACTGTTTTTT
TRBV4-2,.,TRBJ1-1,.,CASSQGPEMNTEAFF,TGTGCCAGCAGCCAAGGTCCGGAGATGAACACTGAAGCTTTCTTT
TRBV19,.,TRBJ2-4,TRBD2,CASSIERTSGVRLLAKNIQYF,TGTGCCAGTAGTATAGAAAGGACTAGCGGAGTGAGATTGCTAGCCAAAAACATTCAGTACTTC
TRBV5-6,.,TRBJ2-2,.,CAIRPGVITGELFF,TGTGCCATCAGACCAGGGGTTATCACCGGGGAGCTGTTTTTT
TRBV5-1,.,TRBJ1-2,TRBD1,CASTRQGEGYTF,TGCGCCAGCACCCGACAGGGTGAGGGCTACACCTTC
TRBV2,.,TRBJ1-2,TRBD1,CASSDRQGAYGYTF,TGTGCCAGCAGTGACCGACAGGGGGCTTATGGCTACACCTTC
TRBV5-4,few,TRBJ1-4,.,CASSLAGQNEKLFF,TGTGCCAGCAGCTTGGCAGGACAGAATGAAAAACTGTTTTTT
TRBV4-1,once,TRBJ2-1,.,CASSRRDPEGNEQFF,TGCGCCAGCAGCCGACGGGATCCCGAGGGCAATGAGCAGTTCTTC
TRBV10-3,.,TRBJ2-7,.,CAIRTTDTTEQYF,TGTGCCATCAGAACAACAGATACGACCGAGCAGTACTTC
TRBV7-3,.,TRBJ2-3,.,CASSSTGSTDTQYF,TGTGCCAGCAGCTCGACGGGGAGCACAGATACGCAGTATTTT
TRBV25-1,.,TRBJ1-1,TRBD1,CASTRTGQAGRAFF,TGTGCCAGCACGCGGACGGGACAGGCCGGTCGGGCTTTCTTT
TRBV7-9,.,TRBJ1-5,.,CASSSRNQPQHF,TGTGCCAGCAGCTCCCGGAATCAGCCCCAGCATTTT